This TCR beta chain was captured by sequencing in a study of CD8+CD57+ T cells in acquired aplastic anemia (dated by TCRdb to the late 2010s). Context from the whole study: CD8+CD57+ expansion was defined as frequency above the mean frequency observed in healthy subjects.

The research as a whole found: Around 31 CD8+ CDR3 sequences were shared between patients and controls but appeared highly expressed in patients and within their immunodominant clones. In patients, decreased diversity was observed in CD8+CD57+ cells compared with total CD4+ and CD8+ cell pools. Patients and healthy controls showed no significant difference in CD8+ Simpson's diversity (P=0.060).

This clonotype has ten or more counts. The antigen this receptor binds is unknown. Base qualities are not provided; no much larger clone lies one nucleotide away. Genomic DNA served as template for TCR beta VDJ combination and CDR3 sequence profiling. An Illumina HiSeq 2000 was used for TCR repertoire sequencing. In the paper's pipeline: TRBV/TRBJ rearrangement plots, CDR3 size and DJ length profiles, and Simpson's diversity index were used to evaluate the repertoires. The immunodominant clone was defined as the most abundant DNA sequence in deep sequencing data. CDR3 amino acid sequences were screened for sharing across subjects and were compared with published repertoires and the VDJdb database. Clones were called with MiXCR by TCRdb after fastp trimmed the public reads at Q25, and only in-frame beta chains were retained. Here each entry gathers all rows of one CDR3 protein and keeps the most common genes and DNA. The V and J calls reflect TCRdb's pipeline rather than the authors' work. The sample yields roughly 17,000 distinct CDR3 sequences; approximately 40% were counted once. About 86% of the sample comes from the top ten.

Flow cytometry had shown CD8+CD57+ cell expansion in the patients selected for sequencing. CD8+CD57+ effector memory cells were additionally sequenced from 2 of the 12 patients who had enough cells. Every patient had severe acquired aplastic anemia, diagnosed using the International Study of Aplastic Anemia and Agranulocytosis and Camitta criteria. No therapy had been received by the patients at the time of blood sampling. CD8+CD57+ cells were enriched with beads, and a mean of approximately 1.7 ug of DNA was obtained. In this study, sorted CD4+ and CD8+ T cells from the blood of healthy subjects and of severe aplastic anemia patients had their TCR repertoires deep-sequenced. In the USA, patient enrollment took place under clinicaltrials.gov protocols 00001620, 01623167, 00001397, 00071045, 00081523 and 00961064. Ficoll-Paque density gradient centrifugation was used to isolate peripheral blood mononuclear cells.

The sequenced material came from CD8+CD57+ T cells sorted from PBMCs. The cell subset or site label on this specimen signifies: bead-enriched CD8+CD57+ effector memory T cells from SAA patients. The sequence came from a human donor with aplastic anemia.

The DNA reads TGTGCCAGCACCCCGGGGACCACAGATACGCAGTATTTT. The encoded protein is CASTPGTTDTQYF. Rearrangement joined TRBV12-3 or TRBV12-4 to TRBJ2-3, with the D gene possibly TRBD1 or TRBD2, each one fitting 5 bases. Between the V and J ends, shortened by 7 bases and 2 bases respectively, the junction contains 10 bases. Measured from the cysteine to the phenylalanine, the CDR3 is 13 residues long. Only the CDR3 DNA is retained, 39 bases long and in frame from the first base.